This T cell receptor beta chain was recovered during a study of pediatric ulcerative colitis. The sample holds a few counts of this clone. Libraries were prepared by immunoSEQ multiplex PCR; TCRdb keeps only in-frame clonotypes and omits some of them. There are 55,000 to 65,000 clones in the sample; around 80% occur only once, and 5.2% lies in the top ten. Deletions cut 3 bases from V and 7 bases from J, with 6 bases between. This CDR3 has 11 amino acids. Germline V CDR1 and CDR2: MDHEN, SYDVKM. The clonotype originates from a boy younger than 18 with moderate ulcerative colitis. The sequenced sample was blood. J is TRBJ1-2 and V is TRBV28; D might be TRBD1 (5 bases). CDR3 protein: CASSLTAGYTF. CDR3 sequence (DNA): TGTGCCAGCAGTTTGACAGCTGGCTACACCTTC.